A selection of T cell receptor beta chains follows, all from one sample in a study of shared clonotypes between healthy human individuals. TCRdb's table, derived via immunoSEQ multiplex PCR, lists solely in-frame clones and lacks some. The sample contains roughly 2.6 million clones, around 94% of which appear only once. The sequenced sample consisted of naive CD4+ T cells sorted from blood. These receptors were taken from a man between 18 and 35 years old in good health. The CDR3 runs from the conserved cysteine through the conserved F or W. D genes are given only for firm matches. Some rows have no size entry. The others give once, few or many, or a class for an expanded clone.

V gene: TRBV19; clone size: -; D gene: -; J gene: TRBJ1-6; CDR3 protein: CASSPTRTYYNSPLHF; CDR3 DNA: TGTGCCAGTAGCCCCACCAGGACATACTATAATTCACCCCTCCACTTT
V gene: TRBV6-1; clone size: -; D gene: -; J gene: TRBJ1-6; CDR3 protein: CASSPQGINNSPLHF; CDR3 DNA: TGTGCCAGCAGTCCGCAGGGGATAAATAATTCACCCCTCCACTTT
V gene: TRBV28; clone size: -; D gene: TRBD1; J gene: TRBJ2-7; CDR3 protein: CASSFGRGPYEQYF; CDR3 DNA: TGTGCCAGCAGTTTCGGCAGGGGGCCCTACGAGCAGTACTTC
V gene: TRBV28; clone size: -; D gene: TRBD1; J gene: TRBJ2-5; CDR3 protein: CASRQSRGTGGGETQYF; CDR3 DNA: TGTGCCAGCAGGCAGAGCCGGGGGACAGGGGGCGGTGAGACCCAGTACTTC
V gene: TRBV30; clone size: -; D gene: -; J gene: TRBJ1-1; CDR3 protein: CAWSRGGPVFWAFF; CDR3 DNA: TGTGCCTGGAGTAGAGGGGGACCCGTGTTTTGGGCTTTCTTT
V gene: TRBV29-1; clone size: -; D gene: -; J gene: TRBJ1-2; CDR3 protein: CSVDKGWYGYTF; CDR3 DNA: TGCAGCGTTGATAAGGGTTGGTATGGCTACACCTTC
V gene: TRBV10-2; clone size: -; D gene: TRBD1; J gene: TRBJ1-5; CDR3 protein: CASSEDRDQPQHF; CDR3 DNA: TGCGCCAGCAGTGAGGACAGGGATCAGCCCCAGCATTTT
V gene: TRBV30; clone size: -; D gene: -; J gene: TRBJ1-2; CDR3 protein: CAWSETGNYGYTF; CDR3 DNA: TGTGCCTGGAGTGAGACGGGGAACTATGGCTACACCTTC
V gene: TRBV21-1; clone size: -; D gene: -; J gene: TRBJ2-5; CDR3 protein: CASSQGGLARETQYF; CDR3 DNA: TGTGCCAGCAGCCAGGGAGGCCTAGCGCGCGAGACCCAGTACTTC
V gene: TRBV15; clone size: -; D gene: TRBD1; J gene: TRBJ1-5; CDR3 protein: CATSGRVDRGSSNQPQHF; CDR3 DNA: TGTGCCACCAGCGGAAGAGTCGACAGGGGCTCTAGCAATCAGCCCCAGCATTTT
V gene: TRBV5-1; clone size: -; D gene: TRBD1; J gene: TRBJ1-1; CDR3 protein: CASSPPGRGGVNTEAFF; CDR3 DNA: TGCGCCAGCAGTCCCCCGGGCAGGGGGGGCGTGAACACTGAAGCTTTCTTT
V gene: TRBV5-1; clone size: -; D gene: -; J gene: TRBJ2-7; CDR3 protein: CASSPVSGASSYEQYF; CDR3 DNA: TGCGCCAGCAGCCCCGTGTCAGGGGCGAGCTCCTACGAGCAGTACTTC
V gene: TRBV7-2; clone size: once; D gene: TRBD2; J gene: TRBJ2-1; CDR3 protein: CASSLALTSASNEQFF; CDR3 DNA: TGTGCCAGCAGCTTAGCGCTGACTAGCGCCTCCAATGAGCAGTTCTTC
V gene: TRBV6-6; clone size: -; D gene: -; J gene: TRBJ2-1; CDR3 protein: CASSYRAGSSYNEQFF; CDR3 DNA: TGTGCCAGCAGTTACAGGGCAGGGAGCTCCTACAATGAGCAGTTCTTC
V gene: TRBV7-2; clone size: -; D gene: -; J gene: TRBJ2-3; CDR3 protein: CASSLRRADTQYF; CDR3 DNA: TGTGCCAGCAGCTTGAGGCGGGCAGATACGCAGTATTTT
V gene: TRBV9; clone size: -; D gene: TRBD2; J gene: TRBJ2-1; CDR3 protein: CASSVVREGPQFF; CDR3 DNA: TGTGCCAGCAGCGTAGTGCGGGAGGGCCCCCAGTTCTTC
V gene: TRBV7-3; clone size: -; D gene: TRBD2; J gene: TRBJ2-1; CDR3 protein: CASSPGRGLNYNEQFF; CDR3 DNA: TGTGCCAGCAGCCCCGGCCGGGGACTAAACTACAATGAGCAGTTCTTC
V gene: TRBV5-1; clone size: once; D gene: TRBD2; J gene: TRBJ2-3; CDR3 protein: CASSLVAGGPGDTQYF; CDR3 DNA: TGCGCCAGCAGCTTGGTGGCGGGAGGGCCGGGAGATACGCAGTATTTT
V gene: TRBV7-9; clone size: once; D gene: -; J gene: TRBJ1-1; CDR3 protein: CASSLFRDTEAFF; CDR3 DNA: TGTGCCAGCAGCTTATTCCGGGACACTGAAGCTTTCTTT
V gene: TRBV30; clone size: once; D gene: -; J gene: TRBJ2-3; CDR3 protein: CAWSEGQGKRDTQYF; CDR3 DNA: TGTGCCTGGAGTGAGGGGCAGGGAAAGAGAGATACGCAGTATTTT
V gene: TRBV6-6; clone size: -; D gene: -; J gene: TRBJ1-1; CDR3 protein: CASSYHRGAEAFF; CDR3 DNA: TGTGCCAGCAGTTATCATAGGGGCGCTGAAGCTTTCTTT
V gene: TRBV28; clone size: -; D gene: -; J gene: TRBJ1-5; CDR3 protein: CASSSGRGGQPQHF; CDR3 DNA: TGTGCCAGCAGTTCCGGGCGCGGTGGTCAGCCCCAGCATTTT
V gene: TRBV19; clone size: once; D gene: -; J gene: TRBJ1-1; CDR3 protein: CASSSTGIGSTEAFF; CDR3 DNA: TGTGCCAGTAGTTCAACCGGGATAGGGAGCACTGAAGCTTTCTTT
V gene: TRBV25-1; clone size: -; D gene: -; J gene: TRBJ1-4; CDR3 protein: CASNAGHRGATNEKLFF; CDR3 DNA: TGTGCCAGCAATGCCGGCCATCGGGGCGCAACTAATGAAAAACTGTTTTTT
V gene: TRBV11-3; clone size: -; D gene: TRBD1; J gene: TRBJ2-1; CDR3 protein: CASSLEARQGAGYNEQFF; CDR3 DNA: TGTGCCAGCAGCTTAGAAGCACGACAGGGGGCGGGGTACAATGAGCAGTTCTTC
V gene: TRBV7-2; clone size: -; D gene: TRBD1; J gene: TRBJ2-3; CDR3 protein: CASSADRGRTDTQYF; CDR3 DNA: TGTGCCAGCAGCGCGGACAGGGGGCGGACAGATACGCAGTATTTT
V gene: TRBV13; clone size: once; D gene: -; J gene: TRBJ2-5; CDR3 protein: CASSFAGDGRLETQYF; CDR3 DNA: TGTGCCAGCAGCTTCGCAGGAGATGGCAGGTTGGAGACCCAGTACTTC
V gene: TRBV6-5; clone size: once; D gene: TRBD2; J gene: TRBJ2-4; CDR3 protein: CASSYSGTSGKNIQYF; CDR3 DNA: TGTGCCAGCAGTTACAGTGGGACTAGCGGTAAAAACATTCAGTACTTC
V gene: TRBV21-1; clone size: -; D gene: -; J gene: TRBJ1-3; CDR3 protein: CASPVGDGGYTIYF; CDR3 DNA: TGTGCCAGCCCCGTCGGGGACGGTGGTTACACCATATATTTT
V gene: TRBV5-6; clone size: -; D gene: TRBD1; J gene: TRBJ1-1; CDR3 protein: CASSPLAGGWTEAFF; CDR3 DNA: TGTGCCAGCAGCCCACTCGCAGGGGGATGGACTGAAGCTTTCTTT
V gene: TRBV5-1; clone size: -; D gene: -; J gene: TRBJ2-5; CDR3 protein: CASSLAHPGRETQYF; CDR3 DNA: TGCGCCAGCAGCTTGGCCCATCCTGGCCGCGAAACCCAGTACTTC
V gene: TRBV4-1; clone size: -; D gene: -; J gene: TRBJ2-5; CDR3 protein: CASSQDVGGRETQYF; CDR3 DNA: TGCGCCAGCAGCCAAGACGTCGGAGGGCGGGAGACCCAGTACTTC
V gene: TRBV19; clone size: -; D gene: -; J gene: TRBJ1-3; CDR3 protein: CASSIGAPVGNTIYF; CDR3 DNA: TGTGCCAGTAGTATTGGTGCCCCAGTTGGAAACACCATATATTTT
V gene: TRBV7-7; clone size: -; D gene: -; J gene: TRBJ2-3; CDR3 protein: CASTFTDTQYF; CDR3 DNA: TGTGCTAGCACTTTCACAGATACGCAGTATTTT
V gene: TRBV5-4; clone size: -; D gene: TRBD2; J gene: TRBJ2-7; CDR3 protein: CASSLTGLAEYEQYF; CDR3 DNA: TGTGCCAGCAGCTTAACGGGACTAGCGGAATACGAGCAGTACTTC
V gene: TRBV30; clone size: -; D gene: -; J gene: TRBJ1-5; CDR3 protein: CAWSAHGGYQPQHF; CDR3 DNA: TGTGCCTGGAGTGCCCATGGCGGGTATCAGCCCCAGCATTTT
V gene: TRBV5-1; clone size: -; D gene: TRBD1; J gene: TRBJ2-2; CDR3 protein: CASNTDRGSVTGELFF; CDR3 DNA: TGCGCCAGCAACACGGACAGGGGGTCGGTGACCGGGGAGCTGTTTTTT
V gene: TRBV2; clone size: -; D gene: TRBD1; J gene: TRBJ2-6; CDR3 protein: CASSRQGIGGANVLTF; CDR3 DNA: TGTGCCAGCAGTCGACAGGGCATAGGCGGGGCCAACGTCCTGACTTTC
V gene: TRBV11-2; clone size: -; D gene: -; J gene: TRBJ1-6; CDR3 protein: CASSSPGTPGGSPLHF; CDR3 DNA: TGTGCCAGCAGCTCACCCGGGACTCCTGGGGGATCACCCCTCCACTTT
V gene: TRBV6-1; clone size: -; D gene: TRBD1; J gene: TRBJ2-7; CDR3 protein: CASAQRGTDVREQYF; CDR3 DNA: TGTGCCAGCGCCCAGAGAGGGACAGATGTACGCGAGCAGTACTTC
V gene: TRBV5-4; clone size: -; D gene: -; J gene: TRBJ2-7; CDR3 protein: CASSLGGSGETYEQYF; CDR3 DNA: TGTGCCAGCAGCTTGGGCGGGTCGGGAGAAACCTACGAGCAGTACTTC
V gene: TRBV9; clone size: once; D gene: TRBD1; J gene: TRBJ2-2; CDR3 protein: CASSVDPQGATGELFF; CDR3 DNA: TGTGCCAGCAGCGTAGATCCACAGGGGGCCACCGGGGAGCTGTTTTTT
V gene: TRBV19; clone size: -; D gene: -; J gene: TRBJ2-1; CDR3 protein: CASSPLEGWYNEQFF; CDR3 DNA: TGTGCCAGTAGTCCCCTTGAAGGTTGGTACAATGAGCAGTTCTTC
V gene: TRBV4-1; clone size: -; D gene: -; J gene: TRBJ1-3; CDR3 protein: CASSQGIGGNTIYF; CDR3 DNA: TGCGCCAGCAGCCAAGGGATCGGGGGAAACACCATATATTTT
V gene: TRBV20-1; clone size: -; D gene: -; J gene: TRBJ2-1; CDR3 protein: CSAEGDEQFF; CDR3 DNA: TGCAGTGCGGAGGGCGATGAGCAGTTCTTC
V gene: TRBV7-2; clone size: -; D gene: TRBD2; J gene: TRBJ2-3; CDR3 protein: CASSKAGVGTDTQYF; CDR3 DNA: TGTGCCAGCAGTAAAGCGGGAGTGGGCACAGATACGCAGTATTTT
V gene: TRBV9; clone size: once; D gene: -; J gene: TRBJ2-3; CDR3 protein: CASGRSGTDTQYF; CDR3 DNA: TGTGCCAGCGGGCGATCTGGCACAGATACGCAGTATTTT
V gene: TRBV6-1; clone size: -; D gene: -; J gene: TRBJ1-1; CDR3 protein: CASSGDMNTEAFF; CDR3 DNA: TGTGCCAGCAGCGGGGACATGAACACTGAAGCTTTCTTT
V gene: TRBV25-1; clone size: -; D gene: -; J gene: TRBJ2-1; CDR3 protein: CASVPGSLYNEQFF; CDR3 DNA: TGTGCCAGCGTCCCAGGGAGCCTCTACAATGAGCAGTTCTTC